The clone carrying this TCR beta chain has only a few counts. Its antigen is unknown. This sample is part of a study of early T cells in non-severe SARS-CoV-2 infection. Study observations and caveats: Clonotype matching in VDJdb favored anti-spike CD8 responses and did not capture private and CD4 specificities.

Attached unique molecular identifiers marked individual cDNA molecules. TCRdb re-called the 5' RACE reads with MiXCR, one entry per CDR3 protein. The repertoire includes 65,000 to 85,000 distinct CDR3 sequences, 15% to 19% of them detected once, and around 10% sits in the top ten. This CDR3 has 14 amino acids. V lost 3 bases and J lost 7, with 13 bases in between. Sequencing was performed on whole blood. This sequence originates from an adult who was a healthcare worker with PCR-confirmed SARS-CoV-2 infection or an uninfected control (not recorded which). The chain carries TRBV12-3 or TRBV12-4 and TRBJ2-1; maybe TRBD2 (6 bases). Here the CDR3 reads CASSLGTHHNEQFF. CDR3 DNA: TGTGCCAGCAGTTTGGGGACTCATCATAATGAGCAGTTCTTC.